The present T cell receptor beta chain was sequenced within a study of radiation and T cells in renal cell carcinoma. Per germline, CDR1 SNHLY and CDR2 FYNNEI. The CDR3 consists of 13 residues. Deletions cut 7 bases from V and 5 bases from J, with 14 bases between. Time point in this sample: baseline pretreatment blood. This sample's treatment: 15 Gy SBRT to primary tumor, nephrectomy 4 weeks later. Clear cell pathology was present in this patient's renal cell carcinoma. Profiled with immunoSEQ multiplex PCR; TCRdb holds only in-frame clones, not every one. In the table there are 100,000 to 150,000 clones, roughly four fifths of which are singletons.

The genes are TRBV2 and TRBJ1-1; maybe TRBD1 (5 bases). The source was blood, collected from a patient whose treatment included radiotherapy and nephrectomy. This receptor was obtained from a woman in her sixties or seventies with renal cell carcinoma. The chain's CDR3 is CASKRDLGTEAFF. The CDR3 region has the DNA TGTGCCAGCAAAAGGGACCTGGGGACTGAAGCTTTCTTT.